This T cell receptor (beta chain) was captured by sequencing in a study of PD-1 blockade in classical Hodgkin lymphoma. Here immunoSEQ multiplex PCR was the method, and the copy in TCRdb shows in-frame clones only, minus some. The table has over 9,000 clones, 80% to 85% seen once. The CDR3 covers 14 residues. The ends were cut back, 1 base at V and 1 base at J, with 7 bases in the middle. Germline CDR1 is LGHNA and CDR2 is YSLEER. All the patients suffered relapse after autologous stem cell transplantation, and brentuximab vedotin exposure differed. By magnetic negative selection, CD8+ T cells were isolated from the thawed PBMCs.

This specimen consisted of CD8+ T cells from blood, obtained at baseline. The TCR comes from a human donor with classical Hodgkin lymphoma. The V call is TRBV4-3, the J call TRBJ1-1; D gene uncertain. CDR3 region: CASSQVPGNTEAFF. DNA for the CDR3: TGCGCCAGCAGCCAAGTTCCGGGGAACACTGAAGCTTTCTTT.